Presented here are 11 T cell receptor beta chains from one specimen sequenced in a study of regulatory T cells in long-lasting Graves disease. Time point of the sample: newly diagnosed GD, antithyroid drugs for less than 3 months. From RNA extracted from PBMCs, the TCR library was made. Researchers made TCR beta libraries by using iRepertoire HTBI primers and running Arm-PCR on CDR3 regions. In TCRdb, the multiplex PCR reads were re-called with MiXCR into one record per CDR3 protein. The sample lists approximately 230,000 distinct CDR3 sequences, about 16% seen once, with approximately 24% in the top ten. The specimen was peripheral blood mononuclear cells (PBMCs), collected at new diagnosis, from a patient treated with antithyroid drugs. All receptors derive from a female donor with Graves disease.

There are many counts of this clonotype. One junction end does not reproduce the germline sequence, and a read error may be involved. The chain links TRBV5-1 to TRBJ1-5; 8 bases fit TRBD1. The CDR3 runs 15 residues. Germline CDR1 and CDR2: SGHRS and YFSETQ. The chain's CDR3 is CASSWTGNSNQPQHF. Written as DNA, the CDR3 is TGTGCCAGCAGCTGGACAGGGAATAGCAATCAGCCCCAGCATTTT.

The rearrangement uses TRBV30 and TRBJ2-7; TRBD2 agrees at 9 bases. Germline CDR1 and CDR2: GTSNPN and SVGIG (reference sequence). CDR3 length equals 13 residues. V was clipped by 5 bases and J by 5 bases; unmatched bases: 7. In nucleotides, the CDR3 is TGTGCCTGGTTGACGAGCGGGGGGCACGAGCAGTACTTC. It is translated as CAWLTSGGHEQYF.

As regards this clonotype: This is likely an artifact of a read error, given a far larger clone one base away. The chain is built from TRBV19 and TRBJ2-4; D may be TRBD1 (6 bases). Trimming stripped 3 bases from V and 13 bases from J, with 22 bases between. From germline, CDR1 is LNHDA and CDR2 SQIVND (reference sequence). The CDR3 is 15 amino acids. CDR3 loop: CASSMLDRDYNEQYF. CDR3 DNA: TGTGCCAGTAGTATGTTGGACAGAGACTACAATGAGCAGTACTTC.

In regard to this clonotype: It may be a read error: a sequence one base away is much more abundant. The J gene is TRBJ2-7, the V gene TRBV7-2; possible D gene TRBD1, 6 bases. The CDR3 is 15 amino acids. Trimming stripped 4 bases from V and 7 bases from J, with 20 bases between. The V gene's germline CDR1 is SGHTA and CDR2 FQGNSA. The CDR3 here is CASSSDSNSYNEQYF. The CDR3 nucleotides are TGTGCCAGCAGCTCGGACAGTAACTCATACAATGAGCAGTACTTC.

In its sample, this clonotype was seen many times. The chain has TRBV4-1 and TRBJ2-1; D not certain. The germline CDR1 and CDR2 sequences are MGHRA and YSYEKL. The CDR3 is made up of 12 amino acids. The V end was cut by 0 bases, the J end by 8 bases, with 5 bases between. Written as DNA, the CDR3 is TGCGCCAGCAGCCAAGAGGGGTATGAGCAGTTCTTC. It specifies CASSQEGYEQFF.

The genes are TRBV20-1 and TRBJ2-3, with 8 nucleotides matching TRBD2. The CDR3 consists of 15 residues. V gave up 3 bases and J gave up 4 bases; unmatched junction bases: 9. Germline V gene data show CDR1 as DFQATT and CDR2 as SNEGSKA (reference sequence). The CDR3 DNA follows: TGCAGTGCTAGTCCCGGGGGGGTAACGGCAGATACGCAGTATTTT. It encodes CSASPGGVTADTQYF.

This clonotype was seen more than once but under ten times. One end of the junction does not line up with germline, which may come from a read error. V gene TRBV6-2 or TRBV6-3 combines with J gene TRBJ1-6; TRBD1 is a possible D gene (5 bases). The CDR3 is 18 residues long. CDR1 and CDR2 (germline): MNHEY, SVGEGT. CDR3 in amino acids: CAGSPDRTSATDNSPLHF. As DNA, the CDR3 is TGTGCCGGCAGTCCCGACAGAACGTCCGCAACCGATAATTCACCCCTCCACTTT.

This clonotype was seen ten or more times. The genes are TRBV2 and TRBJ2-5; D call uncertain. The V gene lost 0 bases and the J gene lost 5 bases, with 13 bases spanning the gap. Germline V lookup: CDR1 SNHLY, CDR2 FYNNEI. This CDR3 region has 15 residues. CDR3 DNA: TGTGCCAGCAGTGAAGCGCTAGGTACTTTGGAGACCCAGTACTTC. As protein: CASSEALGTLETQYF.

This clonotype was found many times. This sequence joins TRBV6-5 and TRBJ2-2; 14 bases fit TRBD2. V lost 4 bases and J lost 6; bases outside the gene matches: 16. Germline assignment: CDR1 MNHEY and CDR2 SVGAGI. The CDR3 consists of 20 residues. CDR3 residues: CASSSRGLAGAEVVAGELFF. In nucleotides, the CDR3 is TGTGCCAGCAGTTCCCGGGGACTAGCGGGAGCGGAAGTTGTTGCCGGGGAGCTGTTTTTT.

At least ten counts were recorded for this clonotype. The gene calls are TRBV9 and TRBJ1-6; 9 bases map to TRBD1. After removal of 2 bases from V and 7 bases from J, the junction contained 10 bases not matched to a gene. This CDR3 region has 17 residues. Per the germline V gene, CDR1 is SGDLS and CDR2 is YYNGEE. The DNA of the CDR3 is TGTGCCAGCAGCGTTGAGGGGACAGGGAGCATAAATTCACCCCTCCACTTT. This encodes CASSVEGTGSINSPLHF.

This clonotype was seen at least ten times. The chain joins TRBV11-2 to TRBJ2-2, with no clear D. The CDR3 spans 14 residues. From germline, CDR1 is SGHAT and CDR2 FQNNGV. Trimming cost V 3 bases and J 5 bases, with 10 bases left between them. As DNA, the CDR3 is TGTGCCAGCAGCTTGTTAGTGTGGACCGGGGAGCTGTTTTTT. Protein sequence: CASSLLVWTGELFF.